These 9 T cell receptor beta chains were all obtained from the same sample, sequenced in a study of T cell responses to AZD1222 COVID-19 vaccine. The table came from immunoSEQ multiplex PCR; TCRdb's copy has only in-frame clones and leaves some out. The sample yields more than 15,000 clones, 84% seen once. This material consisted of peripheral blood, taken 28 days after the second AZD1222 dose. Source of these receptors: an adult who received the AZD1222 COVID-19 vaccine.

V usage is TRBV9 and J usage is TRBJ2-1; 7 bases fit TRBD2. The ends lost 3 bases at V and 7 bases at J; junction bases unmatched: 7. This CDR3 comprises 14 residues. Germline lookup yields CDR1 SGDLS and CDR2 YYNGEE. CDR3 DNA: TGTGCCAGCAGCGCTGAACTAGCGTCAAATGAGCAGTTCTTC. Protein product: CASSAELASNEQFF.

The V gene is TRBV5-4, the J gene TRBJ2-7, with TRBD1 matching over 9 bases. Trimming at V came to 4 bases and at J to 7 bases, leaving 6 bases not matched to a gene. The CDR3 extends over 13 amino acids. CDR1 is SGHNT and CDR2 is YYREEE in the germline V gene (reference sequence). The CDR3 loop is CASSRDRDSEQYF. CDR3 nucleotides: TGTGCCAGCAGCAGGGACAGGGATTCTGAGCAGTACTTC.

The rearrangement joins TRBV19 to TRBJ2-5; D ambiguous. Germline CDR1 reads LNHDA; CDR2 reads SQIVND (reference sequence). This CDR3 comprises 12 residues. Trimming cost V 7 bases and J 1 base, with 7 bases left between them. CDR3 sequence (DNA): TGTGCCAGTAATTCAGGCCAAGAGACCCAGTACTTC. This sequence encodes CASNSGQETQYF.

This clone occurred once. The chain links TRBV28 to TRBJ2-4; 9 nucleotides align to TRBD1. Per the germline V gene, CDR1 is MDHEN and CDR2 is SYDVKM. This CDR3 comprises 17 residues. With 6 bases clipped from V and 1 base from J, the junction kept 10 bases outside the gene matches. For the CDR3, the DNA is TGTGCCAGCAGACCCCCACTGGGGACAGGGGCCAAAAACATTCAGTACTTC. Its translation is CASRPPLGTGAKNIQYF.

The chain couples TRBV5-4 to TRBJ1-1; D unresolved. The length of the CDR3 is 13 residues. Germline CDR1 and CDR2: SGHNT and YYREEE (reference sequence). Trimming left V 1 base short and J 2 bases short, with 6 bases between. The CDR3 nucleotides are TGTGCCAGCAGCTTGAAGATTAACACTGAAGCTTTCTTT. Its translation: CASSLKINTEAFF.

The chain is built from TRBV28 and TRBJ2-7, with D unclear. Trimming removed 7 bases at V and 2 bases at J, with 12 bases between. Germline CDR1 reads MDHEN; CDR2 reads SYDVKM. The CDR3 runs 13 residues. The CDR3 nucleotides read TGTGCCAGCAAGGCGGCAGCGCCCTACGAGCAGTACTTC. Amino acids: CASKAAAPYEQYF.

This chain links TRBV10-2 with TRBJ2-7; 12 bases are a match to TRBD2. The CDR3 contains 17 residues. Germline V gene lookup returns CDR1 WSHSY and CDR2 SAAADI. With V trimmed by 3 bases and J by 0 bases, 6 bases remained unmatched. CDR3 nucleotide sequence: TGCGCCAGCAGTGATGGCCTAGCGGGAGGGTACTCCTACGAGCAGTACTTC. Amino acid sequence: CASSDGLAGGYSYEQYF.

The chain employs TRBV2 and TRBJ2-2, with 8 bases aligning to TRBD1. Germline V gene lookup returns CDR1 SNHLY and CDR2 FYNNEI. The length of the CDR3 is 15 residues. The V and J ends lost 6 bases and 3 bases, in that order; junction bases with no gene match: 6. The CDR3 DNA reads TGTGCCAGCAGCAAGGACAGGGAACACACCGGGGAGCTGTTTTTT. Its translation: CASSKDREHTGELFF.

The chain has TRBV19 and TRBJ2-7, with D unresolved. With 3 bases removed from V and 6 bases from J, the gap between germline ends came to 12 bases. CDR1 is LNHDA, CDR2 SQIVND, per germline (reference sequence). The CDR3 is made up of 13 amino acids. The CDR3 nucleotides read TGTGCCAGTAGTATTGGACCGGCCGGCGAGCAGTACTTC. It is translated as CASSIGPAGEQYF.